One and the same sample provided the 16 T cell receptor beta chains below, sequenced in a study of T cell responses to AZD1222 COVID-19 vaccine. Repertoires were generated with immunoSEQ multiplex PCR, while TCRdb's copy carries only in-frame clones and drops some. Of approximately 94,000 clones listed, about 90% are singletons. The specimen was peripheral blood, collected on day 0 of AZD1222 vaccination. Source of these receptors: an adult in good health.

The chain is built from TRBV5-1 and TRBJ2-7, with D tentatively TRBD1 (6 bases). Germline V gene lookup returns CDR1 SGHRS and CDR2 YFSETQ. Deletions cut 0 bases from V and 5 bases from J, with 18 bases between. CDR3 length: 16 residues. The CDR3 loop reads CASSLVGWTVPNEQYF. Here the CDR3 DNA reads TGCGCCAGCAGCTTGGTCGGGTGGACAGTCCCTAACGAGCAGTACTTC.

The rearrangement joins TRBV28 to TRBJ1-5; TRBD1 is a possible D gene (5 bases). V lost 2 bases, J lost 7 bases, and 12 bases lay in between. The CDR3 length is 14 residues. Germline CDR1 is MDHEN and CDR2 is SYDVKM. The CDR3 sequence is CASSLGPGSQPQHF. CDR3 nucleotides: TGTGCCAGCAGTTTAGGTCCAGGGAGCCAGCCCCAGCATTTT. The variable domain in full, with the rest retrieved from reference TRBV28 and TRBJ1-5, is DVKVTQSSRYLVKRTGEKVFLECVQDMDHENMFWYRQDPGLGLRLIYFSYDVKMKEKGDIPEGYSVSREKKERFSLILESASTNQTSMYLCASSLGPGSQPQHFGDGTRLSIL.

The chain has TRBV6-5 and TRBJ1-3, with no clear D. The ends were cut back, 4 bases at V and 0 bases at J, with 10 bases in the middle. This CDR3 is built from 15 residues. In germline, CDR1 is MNHEY, CDR2 SVGAGI. The CDR3 DNA reads as TGTGCCAGCAGTTCGACTCCAAGCTCTGGAAACACCATATATTTT. Translation gives CASSSTPSSGNTIYF.

This clone has just a few counts. V is TRBV5-1 and J is TRBJ2-1; 7 nucleotides agree with TRBD2. The germline CDR1 and CDR2 sequences are SGHRS and YFSETQ. CDR3 length equals 17 residues. Trimming removed 0 bases from V and 7 bases from J; junction bases left unmatched: 13. The CDR3: CASSLAERDYLINEQFF. The CDR3 DNA is TGCGCCAGCAGCTTGGCCGAGCGGGACTACCTTATAAATGAGCAGTTCTTC.

This sequence joins TRBV9 and TRBJ1-1; 9 bases agree with TRBD1. With 0 bases clipped from V and 3 bases from J, the junction kept 6 bases outside the gene matches. Germline V gene sequence: CDR1 SGDLS, CDR2 YYNGEE. This CDR3 contains 16 residues. The CDR3 sequence is CASSVGTGDSYTEAFF. Written as DNA, the CDR3 is TGTGCCAGCAGCGTAGGGACAGGGGATAGTTACACTGAAGCTTTCTTT.

The V call is TRBV15, the J call TRBJ1-5, with 11 bases matching TRBD1. This CDR3 is 15 amino acids long. The germline V gene has CDR1 LNHNV and CDR2 YYDKDF (reference sequence). J lost 3 bases, V lost 4 bases, and 2 bases had no gene match. CDR3: CATSMDRGPNQPQHF. CDR3 bases: TGTGCCACCAGCATGGACAGGGGGCCCAATCAGCCCCAGCATTTT.

This clone was found once. The chain links TRBV7-6 to TRBJ2-7, with a weak D call TRBD1 (5 bases). CDR1 and CDR2 (germline): SGHVS, FNYEAQ. The CDR3 extends over 14 amino acids. V dropped 5 bases and J dropped 0 bases, with 11 bases sitting between them. The DNA for the CDR3 is TGTGCCAGCAGCCACAGACAGAGCTCCTACGAGCAGTACTTC. Translated, it gives CASSHRQSSYEQYF.

This chain uses TRBV9 with TRBJ2-1, with 8 bases aligning to TRBD2. CDR1 SGDLS and CDR2 YYNGEE come from the germline V gene. J was trimmed by 8 bases and V by 0 bases; bases with no gene match: 13. The CDR3 sequence is 17 residues long. Here the CDR3 reads CASSVARVAGSFDEQFF. As DNA, the CDR3 is TGTGCCAGCAGCGTAGCTCGGGTAGCGGGATCGTTTGATGAGCAGTTCTTC.

The rearrangement links TRBV21-1 to TRBJ1-4; the table's D call, TRBD1, has no DNA check behind it. TRBV21-1 is a known pseudogene. The CDR3 runs 17 residues. The CDR3 DNA reads TGTGCCAGCAGCAAAAACCTCAGGTTGGTCGTTGGTGAAAAACTGTTTTTT. Protein sequence: CASSKNLRLVVGEKLFF.

The chain recombines TRBV28 with TRBJ1-6; no clear D gene. CDR3 length equals 16 residues. Germline loops: CDR1 MDHEN, CDR2 SYDVKM. The ends were cut back, 6 bases at V and 10 bases at J, with 22 bases in the middle. The CDR3 DNA reads as TGTGCCAGCAGCCCTCCCCCGGGAGGGAAGGACTCACCCCTCCACTTT. Amino acid sequence: CASSPPPGGKDSPLHF.

The chain recombines TRBV14 with TRBJ2-2, with D possibly matching TRBD2 (6 bases). CDR1 and CDR2 (germline): SGHDN, FVKESK. With 1 base removed from V and 7 bases from J, the gap between germline ends came to 13 bases. The CDR3 consists of 15 residues. This CDR3 is CASSQVSSGYGELFF. CDR3 coding DNA: TGTGCCAGCAGCCAAGTTAGTAGCGGATACGGGGAGCTGTTTTTT.

The chain uses TRBV28 and TRBJ1-1, with no clear D. The CDR3 contains 12 residues. Germline CDR1 reads MDHEN; CDR2 reads SYDVKM. Trimming pared 6 bases from V and 5 bases from J, leaving 10 bases between. CDR3 bases: TGTGCCAGCAGATACCAGAGGACTGAAGCTTTCTTT. This encodes CASRYQRTEAFF.

The chain employs TRBV9 and TRBJ2-7; D not resolved. This CDR3 has 14 amino acids. Germline V gene sequence: CDR1 SGDLS, CDR2 YYNGEE. Trimming stripped 0 bases from V and 0 bases from J, with 7 bases between. The CDR3 DNA sequence: TGTGCCAGCAGCGTAGAGGCCTTCTCCTACGAGCAGTACTTC. This encodes CASSVEAFSYEQYF.

The chain uses TRBV9 and TRBJ1-1, with a possible D match to TRBD1 (6 bases). Germline CDR1 and CDR2: SGDLS and YYNGEE. CDR3 size: 14 residues. The V end was cut by 0 bases, the J end by 1 base, with 7 bases between. The CDR3, as DNA: TGTGCCAGCAGCGTAGACAGGGAGAACACTGAAGCTTTCTTT. Encoded protein: CASSVDRENTEAFF. The full variable domain, completed using reference TRBV9 and TRBJ1-1, is DSGVTQTPKHLITATGQRVTLRCSPRSGDLSVYWYQQSLDQGLQFLIQYYNGEERAKGNILERFSAQQFPDLHSELNLSSLELGDSALYFCASSVDRENTEAFFGQGTRLTVV.

The CDR3 DNA follows: TGTGCCAGCAGCGTAAGGACTAGCGGGAGGGCCGGAACCAATGAGCAGTTCTTC. Encoded protein: CASSVRTSGRAGTNEQFF. The V and J genes are TRBV9 and TRBJ2-1, with 15 bases lining up with TRBD2. Trimming took 1 base from V and 6 from J; bases not matched to a gene: 8. The CDR3 runs 18 residues. Germline CDR1 and CDR2: SGDLS and YYNGEE. Combining the CDR3 with reference TRBV9 and TRBJ2-1 gives the whole variable domain DSGVTQTPKHLITATGQRVTLRCSPRSGDLSVYWYQQSLDQGLQFLIQYYNGEERAKGNILERFSAQQFPDLHSELNLSSLELGDSALYFCASSVRTSGRAGTNEQFFGPGTRLTVL.

This chain links TRBV5-1 with TRBJ2-1, with 10 bases matching TRBD2. There are 15 residues in the CDR3. The germline gives CDR1 SGHRS, CDR2 YFSETQ. The V gene end was trimmed by 0 bases and the J gene end by 8 bases; junction bases not matched to a gene: 5. CDR3 nucleotides: TGCGCCAGCAGCTTGGAGTCTAGCGGGAGCTATGAGCAGTTCTTC. Its translation: CASSLESSGSYEQFF.